This T cell receptor beta chain is from a study of blood T cell repertoires in COVID-19. Germline loops: CDR1 MGHDK, CDR2 SYGVNS. Trimming took 3 bases from V and 9 from J, leaving 12 bases between them. The CDR3 has 14 amino acids. Produced via immunoSEQ multiplex PCR; TCRdb's table is partial and in-frame only. Of about 160,000 clones detected, 70% to 90% appear once; the ten largest clones hold roughly 5%. The chain links TRBV25-1 to TRBJ1-6; TRBD1 might be the D (6 bases). The sequence came from a woman aged 45 to 65 with COVID-19, enrolled during active disease. The sample was peripheral blood. The CDR3 reads CASSDGQGSSPLHF. The CDR3 DNA follows: TGTGCCAGCAGTGACGGGCAGGGGTCTTCACCCCTCCACTTT. The full variable domain, with the rest looked up from reference TRBV25-1 and TRBJ1-6, is EADIYQTPRYLVIGTGKKITLECSQTMGHDKMYWYQQDPGMELHLIHYSYGVNSTEKGDLSSESTVSRIRTEHFPLTLESARPSHTSQYLCASSDGQGSSPLHFGNGTRLTVT.